The rows below give T cell receptor beta chains drawn from one sample of a study of T cells in Graves' hyperthyroidism and ophthalmopathy. MiXCR, run by TCRdb on the multiplex PCR reads, gives a single entry per CDR3 protein. The repertoire holds approximately 610,000 distinct CDR3 sequences, with 14% to 15% as singletons. The sample was blood. These receptors came from a woman aged 40-49 years with Graves' ophthalmopathy. Both conserved end residues are part of each CDR3. The order of the fields is D gene, clone size, J gene, V gene, CDR3 protein, CDR3 DNA. D genes are given only for firm matches. Size is omitted from some rows. Given values are once, few, many or a class for expanded clones.

D: -; size: many; J: TRBJ2-7; V: TRBV11-1; CDR3: CASSPRSVAYEQYF; DNA: TGTGCCAGCAGCCCCAGGAGCGTGGCGTACGAGCAGTACTTC
D: TRBD1; size: many; J: TRBJ1-6; V: TRBV9; CDR3: CASSATGGNNSPLHF; DNA: TGTGCCAGCAGTGCGACAGGGGGAAATAATTCACCCCTCCACTTT
D: -; size: many; J: TRBJ1-3; V: TRBV5-1; CDR3: CASSLGDPGDTIYF; DNA: TGCGCCAGCAGCTTGGGGGACCCCGGGGACACCATATATTTT
D: TRBD1; size: -; J: TRBJ2-5; V: TRBV6-1; CDR3: CASSEIGQGLRWGQETQYF; DNA: TGTGCCAGCAGTGAAATCGGACAGGGATTGCGTTGGGGTCAAGAGACCCAGTACTTC
D: TRBD2; size: many; J: TRBJ2-5; V: TRBV20-1; CDR3: CSARASGQETQYF; DNA: TGCAGTGCTAGAGCTAGCGGTCAAGAGACCCAGTACTTC
D: -; size: -; J: TRBJ1-3; V: TRBV12-3/TRBV12-4; CDR3: CASSPDPEVSGNTIYF; DNA: TGTGCCAGCAGTCCGGACCCCGAGGTTTCTGGAAACACCATATATTTT
D: TRBD2; size: -; J: TRBJ2-7; V: TRBV30; CDR3: CAWSRLAAGGSSYEQYF; DNA: TGTGCCTGGAGCCGTTTGGCAGCGGGAGGAAGCTCCTACGAGCAGTACTTC
D: -; size: -; J: TRBJ2-7; V: TRBV14; CDR3: CASSQVIEQYF; DNA: TGTGCCAGCAGCCAAGTAATCGAGCAGTACTTC
D: -; size: many; J: TRBJ2-4; V: TRBV29-1; CDR3: CSVFTGSENIQYF; DNA: TGCAGCGTATTTACAGGGAGTGAAAACATTCAGTACTTC
D: TRBD1; size: many; J: TRBJ1-1; V: TRBV30; CDR3: CAWSHIGTGEAFF; DNA: TGTGCCTGGAGTCATATCGGGACAGGGGAAGCTTTCTTT
D: TRBD2; size: -; J: TRBJ2-5; V: TRBV27; CDR3: CASSMVTSAATQYF; DNA: TGTGCCAGCAGCATGGTGACTAGCGCGGCGACCCAGTACTTC
D: TRBD2; size: few; J: TRBJ2-6; V: TRBV6-1; CDR3: CASSGTSSPGANVLTF; DNA: TGTGCCAGCAGTGGGACTAGTTCCCCTGGGGCCAACGTCCTGACTTTC
D: -; size: -; J: TRBJ1-3; V: TRBV28; CDR3: CASNSPGGLGLTSGNTIYF; DNA: TGTGCCAGCAACTCTCCCGGGGGGCTAGGTTTGACCTCTGGAAACACCATATATTTT
D: TRBD1; size: many; J: TRBJ1-3; V: TRBV12-3/TRBV12-4; CDR3: CASSLNRGSGHTIYF; DNA: TGTGCCAGCAGTTTAAACAGGGGAAGTGGCCACACCATATATTTT
D: -; size: few; J: TRBJ1-1; V: TRBV12-3/TRBV12-4; CDR3: CASSPTLQDTEAFF; DNA: TGTGCCAGCAGTCCGACCCTGCAGGACACTGAAGCTTTCTTT
D: -; size: few; J: TRBJ1-5; V: TRBV4-1; CDR3: CASSQEVAAGVYGQPQHF; DNA: TGCGCCAGCAGCCAAGAGGTGGCGGCAGGGGTATACGGTCAGCCCCAGCATTTT
D: -; size: many; J: TRBJ2-6; V: TRBV19; CDR3: CASSGGTLTGANVLTF; DNA: TGTGCCAGTAGTGGAGGGACGTTAACCGGGGCCAACGTCCTGACTTTC
D: -; size: many; J: TRBJ2-7; V: TRBV6-2/TRBV6-3; CDR3: CASSYSRGHLGYEQYF; DNA: TGTGCCAGCAGTTACTCCCGGGGCCATCTGGGTTACGAGCAGTACTTC
D: TRBD2; size: many; J: TRBJ2-5; V: TRBV12-3/TRBV12-4; CDR3: CASSSGTSGQEAQYF; DNA: TGTGCCAGCAGCTCCGGGACTAGCGGTCAAGAGGCCCAGTACTTC
D: -; size: -; J: TRBJ1-6; V: TRBV20-1; CDR3: CSAPPGGGDYSPLHF; DNA: TGCAGTGCCCCCCCCGGGGGTGGGGATTATTCACCCCTCCACTTT
D: TRBD2; size: many; J: TRBJ2-7; V: TRBV28; CDR3: CASSFRVQAGTYEQYF; DNA: TGTGCCAGCAGTTTTCGGGTCCAAGCGGGGACCTACGAGCAGTACTTC
D: TRBD1; size: -; J: TRBJ1-5; V: TRBV6-2/TRBV6-3; CDR3: CASSSRTGYRGNQPQHF; DNA: TGTGCCAGCAGTTCCCGGACAGGGTATAGGGGCAATCAGCCCCAGCATTTT
D: -; size: -; J: TRBJ2-6; V: TRBV12-3/TRBV12-4; CDR3: CASSSPELGANVLTF; DNA: TGTGCCAGCAGTTCCCCGGAGCTTGGGGCCAACGTCCTGACTTTC
D: -; size: many; J: TRBJ2-4; V: TRBV2; CDR3: CASSPGSQNIQYF; DNA: TGTGCCAGCAGCCCCGGGTCTCAAAACATTCAGTACTTC
D: -; size: many; J: TRBJ1-1; V: TRBV25-1; CDR3: CASSEPSWGTEAFF; DNA: TGTGCCAGCAGTGAACCCTCCTGGGGCACTGAAGCTTTCTTT
D: -; size: many; J: TRBJ1-5; V: TRBV7-9; CDR3: CASSLGGDQPQHF; DNA: TGTGCCAGCAGTCTGGGCGGGGATCAGCCCCAGCATTTT
D: -; size: many; J: TRBJ2-5; V: TRBV18; CDR3: CASSPRHDQETQYF; DNA: TGTGCCAGCTCACCACGGCATGACCAAGAGACCCAGTACTTC
D: -; size: many; J: TRBJ2-5; V: TRBV12-3/TRBV12-4; CDR3: CASSTYRVQETQYF; DNA: TGTGCCAGCAGTACATACAGGGTTCAAGAGACCCAGTACTTC
D: TRBD1; size: many; J: TRBJ1-1; V: TRBV6-1; CDR3: CASSPGQKNTEAFF; DNA: TGTGCCAGCAGCCCGGGACAGAAGAACACTGAAGCTTTCTTT
D: -; size: many; J: TRBJ1-5; V: TRBV19; CDR3: CATADRERDQPQHF; DNA: TGTGCCACCGCGGACAGAGAAAGGGATCAGCCCCAGCATTTT
D: -; size: many; J: TRBJ2-1; V: TRBV24-1; CDR3: CATSDEVAESSYNEQFF; DNA: TGTGCCACCAGTGATGAGGTAGCGGAAAGCTCCTACAATGAGCAGTTCTTC
D: -; size: -; J: TRBJ1-1; V: TRBV10-1; CDR3: CASSESVGPTSTEAFF; DNA: TGCGCCAGCAGTGAGTCGGTGGGACCTACTAGCACTGAAGCTTTCTTT
D: TRBD1; size: -; J: TRBJ2-3; V: TRBV7-8; CDR3: CASSQDRGVTDTQYF; DNA: TGTGCCAGCAGCCAGGACAGGGGGGTCACAGATACGCAGTATTTT
D: TRBD1; size: many; J: TRBJ1-1; V: TRBV29-1; CDR3: CSVEGTGMNTEAFF; DNA: TGCAGCGTTGAAGGGACAGGCATGAACACTGAAGCTTTCTTT
D: -; size: few; J: TRBJ1-1; V: TRBV30; CDR3: CAWRDLVNTEAFF; DNA: TGTGCCTGGAGGGATCTGGTGAACACTGAAGCTTTCTTT
D: -; size: many; J: TRBJ2-2; V: TRBV28; CDR3: CASQTGQNTGELFF; DNA: TGTGCCAGCCAAACAGGACAAAACACCGGGGAGCTGTTTTTT
D: TRBD1; size: -; J: TRBJ1-1; V: TRBV20-1; CDR3: CSASPGTGKRNTEAFF; DNA: TGCAGTGCGAGTCCAGGGACAGGGAAAAGGAACACTGAAGCTTTCTTT
D: -; size: many; J: TRBJ2-5; V: TRBV7-2; CDR3: CASSPSGPMYETQYF; DNA: TGTGCCAGCAGCCCCAGCGGACCTATGTACGAGACCCAGTACTTC
D: TRBD1; size: few; J: TRBJ1-6; V: TRBV5-1; CDR3: CASSAGQGSSPLHF; DNA: TGCGCCAGCAGCGCCGGACAGGGGAGTTCACCCCTCCACTTT
D: -; size: few; J: TRBJ2-7; V: TRBV2; CDR3: CASSEELTTYEQYF; DNA: TGTGCCAGCAGTGAAGAGCTGACTACATACGAGCAGTACTTC
D: -; size: many; J: TRBJ2-5; V: TRBV10-3; CDR3: CAIGIAETQYF; DNA: TGTGCCATCGGTATAGCCGAGACCCAGTACTTC
D: -; size: many; J: TRBJ1-3; V: TRBV4-3; CDR3: CASSQDRGTAGNTIYF; DNA: TGCGCCAGCAGCCAAGATCGGGGGACCGCCGGAAACACCATATATTTT
D: -; size: -; J: TRBJ2-3; V: TRBV7-6; CDR3: CASSGRRDNTDTQYF; DNA: TGTGCCAGCAGCGGGAGGAGGGATAACACAGATACGCAGTATTTT
D: TRBD1; size: many; J: TRBJ2-7; V: TRBV28; CDR3: CATLWTGDYEQYF; DNA: TGTGCCACCCTTTGGACAGGGGACTACGAGCAGTACTTC
D: -; size: many; J: TRBJ1-5; V: TRBV15; CDR3: CATRERRTGNQPQHF; DNA: TGTGCCACCAGAGAGAGGCGGACGGGGAATCAGCCCCAGCATTTT
D: -; size: many; J: TRBJ1-2; V: TRBV5-1; CDR3: CASSGMLDSSSFRYTF; DNA: TGCGCCAGCAGCGGCATGCTCGACAGCTCGTCCTTTCGCTACACCTTC
D: -; size: -; J: TRBJ2-2; V: TRBV2; CDR3: CASSEVVRDIGELFF; DNA: TGTGCCAGCAGTGAAGTCGTCAGGGATATCGGGGAGCTGTTTTTT
D: -; size: many; J: TRBJ2-6; V: TRBV28; CDR3: CASSQDSSGANVLTF; DNA: TGTGCCAGCAGCCAAGACAGCTCTGGGGCCAACGTCCTGACTTTC
D: TRBD1; size: -; J: TRBJ2-7; V: TRBV14; CDR3: CASSQVEADRSPYEQYF; DNA: TGTGCCAGCAGCCAAGTGGAGGCGGACAGGAGCCCCTACGAGCAGTACTTC
D: -; size: -; J: TRBJ1-1; V: TRBV7-9; CDR3: CASSRPNEAFF; DNA: TGTGCCAGCAGTCGCCCCAACGAAGCTTTCTTT
D: -; size: many; J: TRBJ1-1; V: TRBV12-3/TRBV12-4; CDR3: CASSLEGGIAEAFF; DNA: TGTGCCAGCAGTTTAGAGGGGGGAATCGCTGAAGCTTTCTTT
D: -; size: many; J: TRBJ1-2; V: TRBV7-8; CDR3: CASSPTKTVPPTNGYTF; DNA: TGTGCCAGCAGCCCCACCAAGACAGTCCCCCCCACTAACGGCTACACCTTC
D: TRBD1; size: many; J: TRBJ2-2; V: TRBV5-6; CDR3: CASSSGTGTGELFF; DNA: TGTGCCAGCAGCTCAGGGACAGGGACCGGGGAGCTGTTTTTT
D: TRBD1; size: many; J: TRBJ2-7; V: TRBV4-3; CDR3: CASSQQGAYEQYF; DNA: TGCGCCAGCAGCCAACAGGGGGCCTACGAGCAGTACTTC
D: -; size: -; J: TRBJ2-5; V: TRBV6-2/TRBV6-3; CDR3: CASSYSRGPETQYF; DNA: TGTGCCAGCAGTTACTCCCGGGGGCCGGAGACCCAGTACTTC
D: TRBD2; size: many; J: TRBJ2-4; V: TRBV6-1; CDR3: CASSEMGLAVLAKNIQYF; DNA: TGTGCCAGCAGCGAAATGGGACTAGCGGTTCTAGCCAAAAACATTCAGTACTTC
D: -; size: few; J: TRBJ1-5; V: TRBV7-2; CDR3: CASSSQVADQPQHF; DNA: TGTGCCAGCAGCTCCCAGGTGGCGGATCAGCCCCAGCATTTT